The rows below give T cell receptor beta chains drawn from one sample of a study of blood T cell repertoires in COVID-19. Data came from immunoSEQ multiplex PCR; TCRdb stores just in-frame clones and leaves some out. The sample lists over 300,000 clones; 90% were seen once. Material for sequencing was peripheral blood. These receptors came from a young man with active or convalescent COVID-19. CDR3s include the opening cysteine and the closing phenylalanine or tryptophan. Fields, in order: clone size, D gene, J gene, V gene, CDR3 length, CDR3 protein, CDR3 DNA. D genes are given only for firm matches. Size values are once, few and many counts, or a class for expanded clones, and some rows have none.

>-|TRBD1|TRBJ2-5|TRBV9|14
CASSDDRGGETQYF
TGTGCCAGCAGCGACGACAGGGGTGGGGAGACCCAGTACTTC
>once|TRBD1|TRBJ2-1|TRBV3-1/TRBV3-2|15
CASSSHRGHSNEQFF
TGTGCCAGCAGCTCGCACAGGGGGCATTCAAATGAGCAGTTCTTC
>-|TRBD1|TRBJ2-2|TRBV25-1|17
CASSEFLDRANTGELFF
TGTGCCAGCAGTGAATTCCTCGACAGGGCGAACACCGGGGAGCTGTTTTTT
>few|-|TRBJ2-7|TRBV2|11
CASSGQGEQYF
TGTGCCAGCAGTGGGCAGGGTGAACAGTACTTC
>-|TRBD1|TRBJ1-5|TRBV28|16
CASSFPGRGISQPQHF
TGTGCCAGCAGTTTCCCCGGCAGGGGGATCAGTCAGCCCCAGCATTTT
>-|-|TRBJ2-3|TRBV7-2|15
CASSAISVGTDTQYF
TGTGCCAGCAGCGCCATTTCGGTAGGCACAGATACGCAGTATTTT
>once|TRBD1|TRBJ2-1|TRBV4-3|15
CASRADRVTYNEQFF
TGCGCCAGCAGGGCGGACAGGGTCACCTACAATGAGCAGTTCTTC
>-|TRBD1|TRBJ2-2|TRBV4-2|16
CASSKGQGTNTGELFF
TGTGCCAGCAGCAAGGGACAGGGGACAAACACCGGGGAGCTGTTTTTT
>-|-|TRBJ2-5|TRBV7-8|14
CASSPVGGRETQYF
TGTGCCAGCAGCCCAGTGGGCGGGCGCGAGACCCAGTACTTC
>-|TRBD2|TRBJ2-3|TRBV6-4|15
CASSDGRAETDTQYF
TGTGCCAGCAGTGACGGGAGGGCCGAAACAGATACGCAGTATTTT
>-|-|TRBJ2-7|TRBV11-2|15
CASSLVRGSSYEQYF
TGTGCCAGCAGCTTAGTGAGGGGGAGCTCCTACGAGCAGTACTTC
>-|-|TRBJ2-5|TRBV18|14
CASSPREYQETQYF
TGTGCCAGCTCACCTCGGGAATACCAAGAGACCCAGTACTTC
>-|-|TRBJ1-4|TRBV28|16
CASSPGDSATNEKLFF
TGTGCCAGCAGTCCAGGAGACAGTGCAACTAATGAAAAACTGTTTTTT
>-|-|TRBJ2-2|TRBV18|13
CASSLQNTGELFF
TGTGCCAGCTCACTCCAGAACACCGGGGAGCTGTTTTTT
>-|TRBD1|TRBJ1-2|TRBV13|16
CASSSTRTGGERGYTF
TGTGCCAGCAGTTCGACCCGGACAGGGGGCGAGCGTGGCTACACCTTC
>-|TRBD2|TRBJ2-3|TRBV9|18
CASSVTLLAGGSTDTQYF
TGTGCCAGCAGCGTAACCCTCCTAGCGGGGGGTAGCACAGATACGCAGTATTTT
>-|-|TRBJ1-1|TRBV2|12
CASSVTGREAFF
TGTGCCAGCAGTGTGACAGGCCGTGAAGCTTTCTTT
>-|-|TRBJ2-5|TRBV5-1|14
CASSIDSVQETQYF
TGCGCCAGCAGCATCGACAGTGTCCAAGAGACCCAGTACTTC
>-|TRBD1|TRBJ1-1|TRBV19|14
CASSILQGYTEAFF
TGTGCCAGTAGTATCTTACAGGGGTACACTGAAGCTTTCTTT
>-|-|TRBJ2-7|TRBV19|14
CASSIGSGFYEQYF
TGTGCCAGTAGTATAGGGAGCGGGTTCTACGAGCAGTACTTC
>-|-|TRBJ2-5|TRBV19|15
CASSIIQGSARTQYF
TGTGCCAGTAGTATAATCCAGGGTTCAGCGCGGACCCAGTACTTC
>-|TRBD2|TRBJ2-7|TRBV2|13
CARRSGATYEQYF
TGTGCCAGACGTAGCGGGGCTACCTACGAGCAGTACTTC
>-|-|TRBJ2-7|TRBV10-2|14
CASSEFRGGYEQYF
TGCGCCAGCAGTGAGTTCAGGGGTGGCTACGAGCAGTACTTC
>-|TRBD2|TRBJ2-4|TRBV6-5|15
CASSQLTSGAPVQYF
TGTGCCAGCAGTCAACTGACTAGCGGGGCCCCCGTTCAGTACTTC
>-|-|TRBJ2-5|TRBV2|14
CASSVQGISETQYF
TGTGCCAGCAGTGTTCAGGGGATTTCAGAGACCCAGTACTTC
>-|-|TRBJ1-4|TRBV5-6|15
CASSTRQAPYEKLFF
TGTGCCAGCAGCACGAGACAAGCCCCGTATGAAAAACTGTTTTTT
>-|-|TRBJ1-4|TRBV2|15
CASRLIRERNEKLFF
TGTGCCAGCAGACTTATAAGGGAGAGAAATGAAAAACTGTTTTTT
>-|-|TRBJ2-7|TRBV6-5|12
CASGMRGNEQYF
TGTGCCAGCGGTATGCGGGGAAACGAGCAGTACTTC
>-|TRBD1|TRBJ2-3|TRBV5-6|16
CASSTGTGAGTDTQYF
TGTGCCAGCAGCACCGGGACAGGGGCCGGCACAGATACGCAGTATTTT
>-|-|TRBJ2-7|TRBV3-1/TRBV3-2|13
CASSPTVEYEQYF
TGTGCCAGCAGCCCGACAGTAGAGTACGAGCAGTACTTC
>-|TRBD1|TRBJ1-5|TRBV18|15
CASSLRTGENQPQHF
TGTGCCAGCTCACTTAGGACAGGGGAGAATCAGCCCCAGCATTTT
>-|-|TRBJ2-1|TRBV4-3|14
CASSQEWSPNEQFF
TGCGCCAGCAGCCAAGAGTGGAGTCCCAATGAGCAGTTCTTC
>-|TRBD1|TRBJ1-1|TRBV9|15
CASSTTQGASTEAFF
TGTGCCAGCAGCACTACCCAGGGGGCGAGCACTGAAGCTTTCTTT
>-|TRBD2|TRBJ2-2|TRBV14|17
CASSQRLAGVRTGELFF
TGTGCCAGCAGCCAGAGACTAGCGGGGGTGCGCACCGGGGAGCTGTTTTTT
>-|TRBD1|TRBJ1-5|TRBV19|12
CATRGPNQPQHF
TGTGCCACCAGGGGGCCTAATCAGCCCCAGCATTTT
>once|TRBD1|TRBJ2-7|TRBV6-6|15
CASIESGTGGYEQYF
TGTGCCAGCATTGAGTCTGGGACAGGGGGTTACGAGCAGTACTTC
>-|TRBD2|TRBJ2-5|TRBV15|16
CATSRDQASGAETQYF
TGTGCCACCAGCAGAGATCAAGCTAGCGGGGCGGAGACCCAGTACTTC
>-|TRBD1|TRBJ2-7|TRBV11-2|15
CASSPDRANSYEQYF
TGTGCCAGCAGCCCAGACAGGGCCAACTCCTACGAGCAGTACTTC
>once|-|TRBJ2-7|TRBV30|14
CAWSTGSPPYEQYF
TGTGCCTGGAGTACAGGGTCCCCACCCTACGAGCAGTACTTC
>-|-|TRBJ2-3|TRBV25-1|15
CASSFGGVRTHTQYF
TGTGCCAGCAGTTTCGGGGGAGTCAGAACACATACGCAGTATTTT
>-|TRBD1|TRBJ2-1|TRBV5-1|13
CASSPDRVNEQFF
TGCGCCAGCAGCCCAGACAGGGTCAATGAGCAGTTCTTC
>-|-|TRBJ1-2|TRBV3-1/TRBV3-2|18
CASSQDLSGGRRGYGYTF
TGTGCCAGCAGCCAAGATTTATCGGGAGGCCGCAGGGGCTATGGCTACACCTTC
>-|-|TRBJ1-4|TRBV6-2/TRBV6-3|14
CASSYLSSVEKLFF
TGTGCCAGCAGTTACTTATCAAGCGTTGAAAAACTGTTTTTT